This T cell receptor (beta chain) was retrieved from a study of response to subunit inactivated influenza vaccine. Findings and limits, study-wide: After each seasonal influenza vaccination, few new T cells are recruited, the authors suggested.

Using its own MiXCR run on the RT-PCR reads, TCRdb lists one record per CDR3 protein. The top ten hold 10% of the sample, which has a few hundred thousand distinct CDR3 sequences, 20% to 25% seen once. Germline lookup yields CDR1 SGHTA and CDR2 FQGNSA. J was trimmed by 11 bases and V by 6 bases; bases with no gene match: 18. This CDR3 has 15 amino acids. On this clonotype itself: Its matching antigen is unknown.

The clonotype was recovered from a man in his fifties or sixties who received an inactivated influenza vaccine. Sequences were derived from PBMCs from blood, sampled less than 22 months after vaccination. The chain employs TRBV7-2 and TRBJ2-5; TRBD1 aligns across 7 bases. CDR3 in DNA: TGTGCCAGCAGGTCAGACAGGGAATCGTTCACTATGCAGTACTTC. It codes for CASRSDRESFTMQYF.